One sample yielded the 26 T cell receptor beta chains listed below, sequenced in a study of T cell responses to AZD1222 COVID-19 vaccine. The protocol was immunoSEQ multiplex PCR, while the TCRdb copy is restricted to in-frame clones and leaves out a portion. The table shows roughly 87,000 clones, with 88% occurring only once. This material consisted of peripheral blood, taken 28 days after the second AZD1222 dose. These TCRs come from an adult who received the AZD1222 COVID-19 vaccine.

The V and J genes are TRBV7-8 and TRBJ1-6; TRBD1 agrees at 8 bases. CDR3 length: 15 amino acids. V shed 5 bases, J shed 6 bases, and the junction held 6 bases outside the gene matches. Per the germline V gene, CDR1 is SGHVS and CDR2 is FQNEAQ. The CDR3 loop reads CASSLIDRGNSPLHF. In DNA form, the CDR3 reads TGTGCCAGCAGCCTTATCGACAGGGGTAATTCACCCCTCCACTTT.

This clone occurred a few times. This chain connects TRBV14 to TRBJ2-1; TRBD1 aligns across 10 bases. There are 15 residues in the CDR3. The V gene end was trimmed by 5 bases and the J gene end by 5 bases; junction bases not matched to a gene: 6. Germline V gives CDR1 SGHDN, CDR2 FVKESK. CDR3 bases: TGTGCCAGCAGCAAGGGACAGGGGAGGAACAATGAGCAGTTCTTC. Protein product: CASSKGQGRNNEQFF.

The J gene is TRBJ1-4, the V gene TRBV7-2, with unresolved D. V lost 4 bases and J 4 bases, leaving 13 bases between the germline ends. Germline values: CDR1 SGHTA, CDR2 FQGNSA. The CDR3 length is 15 residues. The CDR3 sequence: CASSYSGLYNEKLFF. As DNA, the CDR3 is TGTGCCAGCAGCTATTCAGGACTCTATAATGAAAAACTGTTTTTT.

J is TRBJ1-2 and V is TRBV20-1; D perhaps matches TRBD1 (5 bases). The CDR3 consists of 13 residues. Trimming shortened V by 3 bases and J by 2 bases, and 10 bases separated the two germline ends. CDR1 is DFQATT and CDR2 is SNEGSKA in the germline V gene (reference sequence). CDR3 DNA: TGCAGTGCTAGTCAGGGCCTGAACTATGGCTACACCTTC. It encodes CSASQGLNYGYTF.

The CDR3, as DNA: TGTGCCAGCAGTATGGTTCGCGACCCAGCGGGAGTGTACGAGCAGTACTTC. Translation gives CASSMVRDPAGVYEQYF. The chain employs TRBV5-6 and TRBJ2-7, with TRBD2 matching 8 bases. The CDR3 loop spans 17 amino acids. Germline CDR1 SGHDT, CDR2 YYEEEE. The J segment lost 4 bases and the V segment lost 5 bases, leaving 17 bases of the junction unmatched.

The chain uses TRBV27 and TRBJ2-5; 9 bases are a match to TRBD1. The germline V gene has CDR1 MNHEY and CDR2 SMNVEV (reference sequence). This CDR3 has 16 amino acids. V shed 5 bases and J 5 bases; nucleotides not matched to a gene: 12. CDR3 sequence reads: CASSRDGQGYWETQYF. CDR3 nucleotides: TGTGCCAGCAGTAGAGATGGACAGGGGTATTGGGAGACCCAGTACTTC.

V is TRBV15 and J is TRBJ2-7; D not certain. CDR1 and CDR2 (germline): LNHNV, YYDKDF (reference sequence). V was clipped by 0 bases and J by 3 bases, with 12 bases between them. The CDR3 covers 15 residues. The CDR3 is CATSREPGKFYEQYF. CDR3 sequence (DNA): TGTGCCACCAGCAGAGAACCGGGCAAATTCTACGAGCAGTACTTC.

The rearrangement uses TRBV7-9 and TRBJ1-5; no reliable D call. From germline, CDR1 is SEHNR and CDR2 FQNEAQ (reference sequence). There are 12 residues in the CDR3. Trimming stripped 1 base from V and 7 bases from J, with 5 bases between. The chain's CDR3 is CASSLGVQPQHF. DNA for the CDR3: TGTGCCAGCAGCTTAGGGGTACAGCCCCAGCATTTT. Looking up the rest from reference TRBV7-9 and TRBJ1-5 gives the full variable domain: DTGVSQNPRHKITKRGQNVTFRCDPISEHNRLYWYRQTLGQGPEFLTYFQNEAQLEKSRLLSDRFSAERPKGSFSTLEIQRTEQGDSAMYLCASSLGVQPQHFGDGTRLSIL.

This clone occurred once. V usage is TRBV27 and J usage is TRBJ2-1; D gene uncertain. Trimming took 2 bases from V and 8 from J, leaving 16 bases between them. The germline V gene encodes CDR1 MNHEY and CDR2 SMNVEV (reference sequence). The CDR3 extends over 15 amino acids. The CDR3 nucleotides read TGTGCCAGCAGTTTAAGCTCGTACGGGTACCATGAGCAGTTCTTC. Amino acids: CASSLSSYGYHEQFF.

This clone was detected once. This sequence joins TRBV12-3 or TRBV12-4 and TRBJ2-1, with D possibly TRBD2 on 6 matching bases. CDR3 length: 12 residues. V was clipped by 4 bases and J by 6 bases, with 7 bases between them. This CDR3 reads CASSSAGNEQFF. CDR3 nucleotide sequence: TGTGCCAGCAGTTCAGCGGGCAATGAGCAGTTCTTC.

The chain uses TRBV6-1 and TRBJ2-1; possibly TRBD2 for D (5 bases). The CDR3 length is 14 residues. Germline loops: CDR1 MNHNS, CDR2 SASEGT. V was shortened by 2 bases and J by 2 bases, with 7 bases between the two germline ends. The CDR3 DNA reads as TGTGCCAGCAGTGAACTAGCCGCCTACAATGAGCAGTTCTTC. This gives the protein CASSELAAYNEQFF.

The rearrangement joins TRBV18 to TRBJ2-2; 10 bases are a match to TRBD2. The ends lost 3 bases at V and 5 bases at J; junction bases unmatched: 3. The germline V gene has CDR1 KGHSH and CDR2 LQKENI. The CDR3 covers 15 residues. The CDR3 DNA reads TGTGCCAGCTCACCGTCTAGCGGGAGAACCGGGGAGCTGTTTTTT. Its protein is CASSPSSGRTGELFF. Full variable domain (outside the CDR3, taken from reference TRBV18 and TRBJ2-2): NAGVMQNPRHLVRRRGQEARLRCSPMKGHSHVYWYRQLPEEGLKFMVYLQKENIIDESGMPKERFSAEFPKEGPSILRIQQVVRGDSAAYFCASSPSSGRTGELFFGEGSRLTVL.

This chain links TRBV11-2 with TRBJ2-7; tentatively, D is TRBD2 (6 bases). V was clipped by 5 bases and J by 4 bases, with 18 bases between them. There are 15 residues in the CDR3. Germline V lookup: CDR1 SGHAT, CDR2 FQNNGV. CDR3 DNA sequence: TGTGCCAGCAGCCTGGCGGGACTGGAAAGTTACGAGCAGTACTTC. It codes for CASSLAGLESYEQYF.

The V gene is TRBV27, the J gene TRBJ2-3, with D maybe TRBD2 (6 bases). Trimming shortened V by 1 base and J by 0 bases, and 14 bases separated the two germline ends. The CDR3 consists of 17 residues. CDR1 and CDR2 (germline): MNHEY, SMNVEV (reference sequence). CDR3 in DNA: TGTGCCAGCAGTTTATTGCGGCGGGGCTATAGCACAGATACGCAGTATTTT. It is translated as CASSLLRRGYSTDTQYF.

The gene calls are TRBV30 and TRBJ1-1, with 8 positions matching TRBD1. CDR3 length: 13 amino acids. The germline gives CDR1 GTSNPN, CDR2 SVGIG (reference sequence). The ends lost 5 bases at V and 5 bases at J; junction bases unmatched: 7. The CDR3 region has the DNA TGTGCCTGGGTCGGACAGGGAAAGACTGAAGCTTTCTTT. It translates to CAWVGQGKTEAFF. The whole variable domain, filled in from reference TRBV30 and TRBJ1-1, reads SQTIHQWPATLVQPVGSPLSLECTVEGTSNPNLYWYRQAAGRGLQLLFYSVGIGQISSEVPQNLSASRPQDRQFILSSKKLLLSDSGFYLCAWVGQGKTEAFFGQGTRLTVV.

The chain is built from TRBV4-2 and TRBJ2-1; 7 bases match TRBD1. CDR3 length: 15 residues. The trim removed 0 bases at V and 5 bases at J, leaving 4 bases unmatched. Germline CDR1 reads LGHNA; CDR2 reads YNFKEQ. The CDR3 loop reads CASSQDRQGHNEQFF. DNA of the CDR3: TGTGCCAGCAGCCAAGATCGACAGGGACACAATGAGCAGTTCTTC.

V usage is TRBV5-4 and J usage is TRBJ2-7; 9 nucleotides match TRBD1. CDR3 size: 15 residues. V dropped 3 bases and J dropped 5; count of bases not matched to a gene: 9. The V gene's germline CDR1 is SGHNT and CDR2 YYREEE (reference sequence). CDR3 nucleotide sequence: TGTGCCAGCAGCTCCCGCCGGACAGGGGACCACGAGCAGTACTTC. It translates to CASSSRRTGDHEQYF.

This chain links TRBV6-4 with TRBJ2-5; D call uncertain. The CDR3 is made up of 13 amino acids. Germline CDR1 and CDR2: MRHNA and SNTAGT. Trimming took 7 bases from V and 2 from J, leaving 11 bases between them. CDR3 sequence reads: CASNRLQQETQYF. CDR3 bases: TGTGCCAGCAATCGGTTACAACAAGAGACCCAGTACTTC.

The chain links TRBV28 to TRBJ1-1; D remains ambiguous. Germline loops: CDR1 MDHEN, CDR2 SYDVKM. This CDR3 has 12 residues. V shed 8 bases and J shed 3 bases, with 10 bases lying between them. Written as DNA, the CDR3 is TGTGCCAGCCGCGGACTGTACACTGAAGCTTTCTTT. Amino acid sequence: CASRGLYTEAFF.

V usage is TRBV24-1 and J usage is TRBJ2-3; D possibly matches TRBD1 or TRBD2 (5 bases each). Trimming cost V 4 bases and J 5 bases, with 9 bases left between them. Germline V CDR1 and CDR2: KGHDR, SFDVKD. CDR3 size: 13 residues. The CDR3 DNA follows: TGTGCCACCAGTGACCCGGGGCAAGATACGCAGTATTTT. This codes for CATSDPGQDTQYF.

This chain connects TRBV21-1 to TRBJ1-2. TRBV21-1 corresponds to a pseudogene. The CDR3 is made up of 16 amino acids. The CDR3 DNA follows: TGTGCCAGCAGCAAAGCGGACGGAACGTCTAACTATGGCTACACCTTC. It codes for CASSKADGTSNYGYTF.

This clone has just one count. The chain has TRBV5-8 and TRBJ1-5, with D unclear. Germline loops: CDR1 SGHTS, CDR2 YDEGEE. This CDR3 spans 11 amino acids. Trimming cost V 1 base and J 11 bases, with 7 bases left between them. The CDR3 bases are TGTGCCAGCAGCTTGTTGGGTGCCCAGCATTTT. Translated: CASSLLGAQHF.

The CDR3 DNA follows: TGCGCCAGCAGCTTGTTGGGTGTAAACACTGAAGCTTTCTTT. This encodes CASSLLGVNTEAFF. The chain has TRBV5-1 and TRBJ1-1; D is ambiguous. Germline V gene lookup returns CDR1 SGHRS and CDR2 YFSETQ. The V end was cut by 1 base, the J end by 2 bases, with 9 bases between. This CDR3 is built from 14 residues.

This clone occurred a few times. The chain couples TRBV29-1 to TRBJ1-6, with a weak D call TRBD1 (5 bases). The germline V gene encodes CDR1 SQVTM and CDR2 ANQGSEA. V was trimmed by 5 bases and J by 0 bases, leaving 14 bases between them. CDR3 length: 16 amino acids. Written as DNA, the CDR3 is TGCAGCGTTCGTCAGTTGAGGGGCTCCTATAATTCACCCCTCCACTTT. This sequence encodes CSVRQLRGSYNSPLHF.

The chain employs TRBV2 and TRBJ1-2; 9 bases line up with TRBD1. Trimming removed 6 bases from V and 4 bases from J; junction bases left unmatched: 9. Per the germline V gene, CDR1 is SNHLY and CDR2 is FYNNEI. CDR3 length: 15 amino acids. The CDR3, as DNA: TGTGCCAGCAGAGCAAGACAGGGGGAAGGCTATGGCTACACCTTC. This sequence encodes CASRARQGEGYGYTF.

V is TRBV10-3 and J is TRBJ2-5, with unresolved D. The CDR3 is 14 residues long. V lost 3 bases and J 3 bases, leaving 11 bases between the germline ends. Germline CDR1 and CDR2: ENHRY and SYGVKD. CDR3 region: CAISDHGYEETQYF. The CDR3 bases are TGTGCCATCAGTGACCACGGGTATGAAGAGACCCAGTACTTC.